These T cell receptor beta chains were read from a single sample in a study of cytomegalovirus exposure and HLA in healthy donors. Sequencing used immunoSEQ multiplex PCR; TCRdb keeps in-frame clones, though not all of them. The table records a few hundred thousand clones, 75% to 90% of them present only once. The material sequenced was PBMCs. These receptors originate from a woman under 30 in good health and CMV-seronegative. Both conserved end residues are part of each CDR3. D genes are given only for firm matches. Only part of the rows carry a size: once, few, many, or a class if the clone is expanded.

DNA: TGTGCCAGCAGTTACTCCAACACTGGAAACACCATATATTTT; CDR3: CASSYSNTGNTIYF; J: TRBJ1-3; size: .; D: .; V: TRBV6-5
DNA: TGTGCCAGCTCACCACAGCGGTCAGATACGCAGTATTTT; CDR3: CASSPQRSDTQYF; J: TRBJ2-3; size: few; D: .; V: TRBV18
DNA: TGTGCCAGCAGCTCGGGCGGGCGTGACGAGCAGTACTTC; CDR3: CASSSGGRDEQYF; J: TRBJ2-7; size: .; D: .; V: TRBV5-4
DNA: TGCGCCAGCAGCCTTTTACAGAGTAGCGATAACACCGGGGAGCTGTTTTTT; CDR3: CASSLLQSSDNTGELFF; J: TRBJ2-2; size: .; D: .; V: TRBV4-1
DNA: TGTGCCAGCAGGGCACGGGGAGTGAACACTGAAGCTTTCTTT; CDR3: CASRARGVNTEAFF; J: TRBJ1-1; size: .; D: .; V: TRBV6-5
DNA: TGTGCCAGCAGGAGGGTAGGGGGTGGCTACACCTTC; CDR3: CASRRVGGGYTF; J: TRBJ1-2; size: .; D: .; V: TRBV6-1
DNA: TGCGCCAGCAGTGAGTCGAAACTCATAAGCGGGAGCAATGAGCAGTTCTTC; CDR3: CASSESKLISGSNEQFF; J: TRBJ2-1; size: .; D: TRBD2; V: TRBV10-1
DNA: TGTGCCAGCAGTGTACGGTCTGGGGCCAACGTCCTGACTTTC; CDR3: CASSVRSGANVLTF; J: TRBJ2-6; size: .; D: .; V: TRBV2
DNA: TGTGCCAGCACCCCTAGCGGGGGGTACAATGAGCAGTTCTTC; CDR3: CASTPSGGYNEQFF; J: TRBJ2-1; size: .; D: TRBD2; V: TRBV6-1
DNA: TGTGCCAGCAGTGACGGTACCAGAAACACCATATATTTT; CDR3: CASSDGTRNTIYF; J: TRBJ1-3; size: .; D: .; V: TRBV2
DNA: TGTGCCAGCAGTGCGGGCTCTGGGGCCAACGTCCTGACTTTC; CDR3: CASSAGSGANVLTF; J: TRBJ2-6; size: once; D: .; V: TRBV6-4
DNA: TGCGCCAGCAGCCCATTCCAAGGCGTAACAGACTATGGCTACACCTTC; CDR3: CASSPFQGVTDYGYTF; J: TRBJ1-2; size: .; D: .; V: TRBV4-3
DNA: TGCAGCGTTGGGGACATTCCCCTCGGGCAGTACTTC; CDR3: CSVGDIPLGQYF; J: TRBJ2-7; size: .; D: .; V: TRBV29-1
DNA: TGTGCCACACTGGACAGACGATTCACTGAAGCTTTCTTT; CDR3: CATLDRRFTEAFF; J: TRBJ1-1; size: .; D: .; V: TRBV27
DNA: TGTGCCAGCAGTTACTCGCTACAGGGGGGCACTGAAGCTTTCTTT; CDR3: CASSYSLQGGTEAFF; J: TRBJ1-1; size: .; D: TRBD1; V: TRBV6-6
DNA: TGCGCCAGCAGCCAGGACAGGGGGCCGGGCTATGGCTACACCTTC; CDR3: CASSQDRGPGYGYTF; J: TRBJ1-2; size: .; D: TRBD1; V: TRBV4-3
DNA: TGTGCCAGCAGTGGGAGTAATCAGCCCCAGCATTTT; CDR3: CASSGSNQPQHF; J: TRBJ1-5; size: .; D: .; V: TRBV6-1
DNA: TGCGCCAGCAGCGGGGAAACAGGGTCCACTGAAGCTTTCTTT; CDR3: CASSGETGSTEAFF; J: TRBJ1-1; size: .; D: .; V: TRBV5-1
DNA: TGTGCCAGCAGTTCGCCTTTGGGGCAGCTCACCGGGGAGCTGTTTTTT; CDR3: CASSSPLGQLTGELFF; J: TRBJ2-2; size: .; D: .; V: TRBV28
DNA: TGTGCCAGCAGCCCAAAACCCTCTAGCGACCGCGAGGGCGAGCAGTACTTC; CDR3: CASSPKPSSDREGEQYF; J: TRBJ2-7; size: .; D: .; V: TRBV7-3
DNA: TGTGCCAGCAGACTTCATTCTACCGGGGAGCTGTTTTTT; CDR3: CASRLHSTGELFF; J: TRBJ2-2; size: .; D: .; V: TRBV28
DNA: TGTGCCAGCAGCTTAGTTGCGGGGGGATACAATGAGCAGTTCTTC; CDR3: CASSLVAGGYNEQFF; J: TRBJ2-1; size: .; D: TRBD2; V: TRBV11-2
DNA: TGTGCCAGCAGCTTAGTGGCTAGCCCCTTCTCCTACGAGCAGTACTTC; CDR3: CASSLVASPFSYEQYF; J: TRBJ2-7; size: .; D: .; V: TRBV7-8
DNA: TGTGCCAGTAGTCCTAGGGGCGGCTGGAATCAGCCCCAGCATTTT; CDR3: CASSPRGGWNQPQHF; J: TRBJ1-5; size: once; D: .; V: TRBV19
DNA: TGTGCCAGCAGCTCGGGACTAGCGGGCGAAGAGACCCAGTACTTC; CDR3: CASSSGLAGEETQYF; J: TRBJ2-5; size: .; D: TRBD2; V: TRBV5-4
DNA: TGTGCCAGCAGCTTGGCGAGGACAGGGAAAGAGACCCAGTACTTC; CDR3: CASSLARTGKETQYF; J: TRBJ2-5; size: .; D: TRBD1; V: TRBV5-6
DNA: TGCGCCAGCAGCGCCGCCGGGACAACATATGGCTACACCTTC; CDR3: CASSAAGTTYGYTF; J: TRBJ1-2; size: .; D: .; V: TRBV5-1
DNA: TGCGCCAGCAGCTGGCGGCGGGGGGGCCAGGACGAGCAGTACTTC; CDR3: CASSWRRGGQDEQYF; J: TRBJ2-7; size: .; D: TRBD2; V: TRBV5-1
DNA: TGTGCCAGTAGTATAGGGGCCTACACCGGGGAGCTGTTTTTT; CDR3: CASSIGAYTGELFF; J: TRBJ2-2; size: few; D: .; V: TRBV19
DNA: TGTGCCAGCAGCAAGGGACAGACTAGCAATCAGCCCCAGCATTTT; CDR3: CASSKGQTSNQPQHF; J: TRBJ1-5; size: .; D: TRBD1; V: TRBV2
DNA: TGCGCCATATCGACAGGGGTTGAAGAGACCCAGTACTTC; CDR3: CAISTGVEETQYF; J: TRBJ2-5; size: .; D: TRBD1; V: TRBV10-2
DNA: TGTGCCAGCAGTGACAGGTTAGCGGGATACAATGAGCAGTTCTTC; CDR3: CASSDRLAGYNEQFF; J: TRBJ2-1; size: .; D: TRBD2; V: TRBV6-4
DNA: TGCGCCAGCAGCCAAGATTCGCAGCCCCAGCATTTT; CDR3: CASSQDSQPQHF; J: TRBJ1-5; size: few; D: .; V: TRBV4-1
DNA: TGTGCCAGCTCACCAAGCCGCAGGGATACCTACAATGAGCAGTTCTTC; CDR3: CASSPSRRDTYNEQFF; J: TRBJ2-1; size: .; D: .; V: TRBV18
DNA: TGTGCCAGCCTAGACCTTAGGACAGGGGCTGGAAACACCATATATTTT; CDR3: CASLDLRTGAGNTIYF; J: TRBJ1-3; size: .; D: TRBD1; V: TRBV6-6
DNA: TGCGCCAGCAGCCCCGAGGTCCGCCCGCCCAATGAGCAGTTCTTC; CDR3: CASSPEVRPPNEQFF; J: TRBJ2-1; size: .; D: .; V: TRBV5-1
DNA: TGTGCCAGCAGTTACTCGGGGAGTACAAACAATGAGCAGTTCTTC; CDR3: CASSYSGSTNNEQFF; J: TRBJ2-1; size: .; D: .; V: TRBV6-5
DNA: TGCGCCAGCAGCTTGAGGCGGCTAGCTATGGAGACCCAGTACTTC; CDR3: CASSLRRLAMETQYF; J: TRBJ2-5; size: .; D: .; V: TRBV5-1
DNA: TGCGCCAGCAGCTCCGGGACTAGCGGCAACACCGGGGAGCTGTTTTTT; CDR3: CASSSGTSGNTGELFF; J: TRBJ2-2; size: .; D: TRBD2; V: TRBV5-1
DNA: TGTGCCAGTGCTCTAGCGGGAGGCCCGAAAGAGACCCAGTACTTC; CDR3: CASALAGGPKETQYF; J: TRBJ2-5; size: .; D: TRBD2; V: TRBV6-5